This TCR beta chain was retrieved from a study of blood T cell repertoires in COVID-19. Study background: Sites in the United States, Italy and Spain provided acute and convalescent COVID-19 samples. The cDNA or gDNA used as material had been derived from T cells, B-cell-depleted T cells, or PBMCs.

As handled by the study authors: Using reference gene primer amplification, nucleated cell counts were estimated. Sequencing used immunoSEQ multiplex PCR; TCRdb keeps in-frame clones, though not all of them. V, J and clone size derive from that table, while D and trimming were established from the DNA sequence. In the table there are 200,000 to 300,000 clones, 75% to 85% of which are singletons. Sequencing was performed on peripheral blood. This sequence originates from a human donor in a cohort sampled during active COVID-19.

The CDR3 loop is CASSLVSGGDTQYF. CDR3 in DNA: TGTGCCAGCAGCTTAGTTAGCGGGGGAGATACGCAGTATTTT. V and J are TRBV13 and TRBJ2-3, with TRBD2 matching 9 bases. Trimming took 1 base from V and 5 from J; bases not matched to a gene: 1. The CDR3 is 14 amino acids. Germline loops: CDR1 PRHDT, CDR2 FYEKMQ (reference sequence).